The entry below describes one TCR beta chain. Its target is unknown. The data originate from a study of molecular identifiers for immune sequencing clone quantification. In the study overall: In replicates, the authors split RNA from about 19,000 or 110,000 naive CD8 cells five ways and sequenced four. Study-level findings and limits: Clones above 20 RNA copies contained over 97% of effector molecules but under 1% of naive ones.

V shed 0 bases and J 0 bases; nucleotides not matched to a gene: 5. CDR3 length: 19 amino acids. Per germline, CDR1 LGHNA and CDR2 YSLEER. Previously described methods and listed TCR primers produced bulk TCR libraries. One entry per CDR3 protein results from TCRdb running MiXCR on the PCR reads. Of about 510,000 distinct CDR3 sequences in the sample, around 21% were seen once. What was sequenced was naive CD8+ T cells from blood, with Jurkat cell RNA spiked in. Described subset: FACS-sorted CD8+CD4-CCR7+CD45RA+ naive T cells. The clonotype originates from a human donor in good health. Some libraries in this study had Jurkat cell RNA spiked in. V gene TRBV4-3 combines with J gene TRBJ2-2, with TRBD2 matching 12 bases. This CDR3 reads CASSQEASGRVTNTGELFF. The CDR3, as DNA: TGCGCCAGCAGCCAAGAAGCTAGCGGGAGGGTAACGAACACCGGGGAGCTGTTTTTT.